The 12 T cell receptor beta chains reported below all come from one sample, sequenced in a study of lymphopenia after photon versus proton radiotherapy. The protocol was immunoSEQ multiplex PCR, while the TCRdb copy is restricted to in-frame clones and leaves out a portion. The sample consists of roughly 58,000 clones, about nine tenths of them appearing once. This specimen was peripheral blood, taken from a patient treated with proton-based radiotherapy. Every receptor here comes from a man older than 75 with esophageal cancer.

The V and J genes are TRBV2 and TRBJ2-4, with unresolved D. The CDR3 extends over 13 amino acids. Germline CDR1 is SNHLY and CDR2 is FYNNEI. Trimming took off 2 bases at V and 4 bases at J, with 6 bases between the two ends. The CDR3 sequence: CASSEPAKNIQYF. In DNA, the CDR3 is TGTGCCAGCAGTGAACCCGCGAAAAACATTCAGTACTTC.

The chain recombines TRBV18 with TRBJ2-6, with D perhaps matching TRBD1 (6 bases). Germline V gene lookup returns CDR1 KGHSH and CDR2 LQKENI. With 4 bases removed from V and 0 bases from J, the gap between germline ends came to 13 bases. The CDR3 consists of 17 residues. CDR3 bases: TGTGCCAGCTCACAACGGACAGCAAACTCTGGGGCCAACGTCCTGACTTTC. Amino acids: CASSQRTANSGANVLTF. The full variable domain, with the rest looked up from reference TRBV18 and TRBJ2-6, is NAGVMQNPRHLVRRRGQEARLRCSPMKGHSHVYWYRQLPEEGLKFMVYLQKENIIDESGMPKERFSAEFPKEGPSILRIQQVVRGDSAAYFCASSQRTANSGANVLTFGAGSRLTVL.

The V call is TRBV5-1, the J call TRBJ2-5; either TRBD1 or TRBD2 may supply D (5 bases each). V shed 0 bases and J shed 4 bases, with 10 bases lying between them. This CDR3 is 14 amino acids long. Per the germline V gene, CDR1 is SGHRS and CDR2 is YFSETQ. The CDR3 spells CASSLGGAPETQYF. CDR3 sequence (DNA): TGCGCCAGCAGCTTGGGAGGGGCTCCAGAGACCCAGTACTTC.

The gene calls are TRBV29-1 and TRBJ2-7, with 7 bases aligning to TRBD2. With V trimmed by 4 bases and J by 0 bases, 3 bases remained unmatched. Germline V gene sequence: CDR1 SQVTM, CDR2 ANQGSEA. This CDR3 comprises 13 residues. The CDR3 nucleotides read TGCAGCGTTGTGGGGGGGGGCTCCTACGAGCAGTACTTC. Amino acid sequence: CSVVGGGSYEQYF.

This clone was detected once. The V gene is TRBV30, the J gene TRBJ1-1; D possibly corresponds to TRBD1 (5 bases). Trimming removed 4 bases at V and 5 bases at J, with 14 bases between. The CDR3 has 13 residues. Germline-derived CDR1 and CDR2 are GTSNPN and SVGIG (reference sequence). CDR3 coding DNA: TGTGCCTGGACCGGGGCAGCGGGGACTGAAGCTTTCTTT. Amino acid sequence: CAWTGAAGTEAFF. Combining the CDR3 with reference TRBV30 and TRBJ1-1 gives the whole variable domain SQTIHQWPATLVQPVGSPLSLECTVEGTSNPNLYWYRQAAGRGLQLLFYSVGIGQISSEVPQNLSASRPQDRQFILSSKKLLLSDSGFYLCAWTGAAGTEAFFGQGTRLTVV.

The chain has TRBV20-1 and TRBJ2-1; D remains unclear. Trimming pared 5 bases from V and 9 bases from J, leaving 11 bases between. Germline CDR1 DFQATT, CDR2 SNEGSKA (reference sequence). The CDR3 totals 11 residues. DNA for the CDR3: TGCAGTGCTGGTGGACCGCTTGAGCAGTTCTTC. It is translated as CSAGGPLEQFF.

This chain connects TRBV18 to TRBJ2-1, with 11 bases matching TRBD2. V dropped 3 bases and J dropped 3; count of bases not matched to a gene: 1. The CDR3 consists of 15 residues. CDR1 KGHSH and CDR2 LQKENI come from the germline V gene. The CDR3 here is CASSPLAGGYNEQFF. The CDR3 DNA follows: TGTGCCAGCTCACCGCTAGCGGGAGGCTACAATGAGCAGTTCTTC.

Here the CDR3 reads CASSQPSAQHF. CDR3 in DNA: TGTGCCAGCAGCCAACCTTCGGCCCAGCATTTT. The chain employs TRBV6-6 and TRBJ1-5; the D is unclear. Germline V gives CDR1 MNHNY, CDR2 SVGAGI (reference sequence). V was pared by 6 bases and J by 11 bases, with 11 bases between. The CDR3 has 11 amino acids.

In its sample, this clone was seen once. The chain couples TRBV30 to TRBJ2-1; 12 bases match TRBD2. There are 17 residues in the CDR3. Per germline, CDR1 GTSNPN and CDR2 SVGIG (reference sequence). V trimming: 0 bases; J trimming: 4 bases; junction bases outside the gene matches: 7. CDR3 amino acids: CAWSVGGGTSGYNEQFF. The CDR3 nucleotides are TGTGCCTGGAGTGTCGGTGGCGGGACTAGCGGGTACAATGAGCAGTTCTTC.

In its sample, this clone was seen a few times. The rearrangement joins TRBV7-2 to TRBJ1-2; D perhaps matches TRBD1 (5 bases). Trimming took 2 bases from V and 8 from J, leaving 15 bases between them. Germline lookup yields CDR1 SGHTA and CDR2 FQGNSA. The length of the CDR3 is 14 residues. The CDR3 DNA is TGTGCCAGCAGCTTATTCCCAGGGCTGGGGGGCTACACCTTC. Its protein product is CASSLFPGLGGYTF. The variable domain in full, completed from reference TRBV7-2 and TRBJ1-2, reads GAGVSQSPSNKVTEKGKDVELRCDPISGHTALYWYRQSLGQGLEFLIYFQGNSAPDKSGLPSDRFSAERTGGSVSTLTIQRTQQEDSAVYLCASSLFPGLGGYTFGSGTRLTVV.

This rearrangement joins TRBV6-1 to TRBJ2-3, with 10 nucleotides matching TRBD2. From germline, CDR1 is MNHNS and CDR2 SASEGT. This CDR3 contains 14 residues. V trimming: 6 bases; J trimming: 5 bases; junction bases outside the gene matches: 5. The CDR3 DNA follows: TGTGCCAGCAGGTCTAGCGGGGGCGGAGATACGCAGTATTTT. Its translation: CASRSSGGGDTQYF.

The chain combines TRBV23-1 with TRBJ2-2; D is ambiguous. TRBV23-1 is filed as an ORF, its function uncertain. Trimming cost V 6 bases and J 3 bases, with 14 bases left between them. The CDR3 runs to 15 residues. CDR3 protein: CASRLPPAHTGELFF. In DNA form, the CDR3 reads TGCGCCAGCAGACTCCCGCCGGCCCACACCGGGGAGCTGTTTTTT.